This T cell receptor beta chain appears in the sequencing data of a study of CD8+ T cells in alopecia areata. Study conclusions and caveats: The study found higher clonality in lesional than normal scalp, especially in alopecia totalis/universalis.

Extracted RNA was reverse transcribed into cDNA, the sequencing template. Produced via immunoSEQ multiplex PCR; TCRdb's table is partial and in-frame only. The table has some 170,000 clones, approximately 70% seen once. This CDR3 is 14 amino acids long. V was clipped by 8 bases and J by 1 base, with 13 bases between them. Germline-derived CDR1 and CDR2 are MNHEY and SMNVEV (reference sequence). About this clone: What it recognizes is unknown.

Sequences were derived from CD8+ T cells sorted from blood, sampled at week 0. This receptor was taken from a human donor with alopecia areata. The J gene is TRBJ2-3, the V gene TRBV27; D is undetermined. CDR3 sequence (DNA): TGTGCCAGCGGTGCAACCATGGGCACAGATACGCAGTATTTT. Its translation: CASGATMGTDTQYF.